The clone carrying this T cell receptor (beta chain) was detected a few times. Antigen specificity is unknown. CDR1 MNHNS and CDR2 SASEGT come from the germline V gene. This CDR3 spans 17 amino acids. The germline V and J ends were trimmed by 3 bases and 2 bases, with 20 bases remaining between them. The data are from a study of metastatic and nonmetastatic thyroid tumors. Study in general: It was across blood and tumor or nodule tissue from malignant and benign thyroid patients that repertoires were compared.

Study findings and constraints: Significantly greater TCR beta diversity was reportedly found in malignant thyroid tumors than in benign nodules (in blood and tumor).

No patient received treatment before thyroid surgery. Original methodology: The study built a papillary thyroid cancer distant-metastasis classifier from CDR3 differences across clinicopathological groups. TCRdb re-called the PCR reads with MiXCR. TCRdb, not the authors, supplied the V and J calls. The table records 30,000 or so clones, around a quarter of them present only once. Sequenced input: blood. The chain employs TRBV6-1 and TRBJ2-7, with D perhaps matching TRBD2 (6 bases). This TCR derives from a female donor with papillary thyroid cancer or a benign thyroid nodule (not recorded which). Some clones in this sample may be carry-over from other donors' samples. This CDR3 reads CASSEGGLHDPTYEQYF. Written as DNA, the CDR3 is TGTGCCAGCAGTGAGGGGGGACTTCACGACCCCACCTACGAGCAGTACTTC.